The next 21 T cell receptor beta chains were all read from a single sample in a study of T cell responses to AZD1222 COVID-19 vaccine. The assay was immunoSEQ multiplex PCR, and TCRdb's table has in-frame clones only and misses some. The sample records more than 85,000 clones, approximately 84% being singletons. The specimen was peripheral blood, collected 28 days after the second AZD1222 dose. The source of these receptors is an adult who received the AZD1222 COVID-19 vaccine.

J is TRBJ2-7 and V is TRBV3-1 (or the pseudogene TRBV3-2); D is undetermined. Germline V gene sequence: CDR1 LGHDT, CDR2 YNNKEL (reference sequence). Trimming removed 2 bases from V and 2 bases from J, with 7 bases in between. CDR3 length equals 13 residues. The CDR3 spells CASSQRSPYEQYF. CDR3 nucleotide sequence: TGTGCCAGCAGCCAAAGAAGCCCCTACGAGCAGTACTTC.

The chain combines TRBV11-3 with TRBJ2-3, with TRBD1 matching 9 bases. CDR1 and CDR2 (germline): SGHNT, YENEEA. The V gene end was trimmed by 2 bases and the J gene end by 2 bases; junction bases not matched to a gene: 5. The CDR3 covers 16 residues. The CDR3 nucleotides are TGTGCCAGCAGCTTAACGACAGGGGGACCCACAGATACGCAGTATTTT. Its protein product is CASSLTTGGPTDTQYF. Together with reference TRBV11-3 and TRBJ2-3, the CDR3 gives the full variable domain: EAGVVQSPRYKIIEKKQPVAFWCNPISGHNTLYWYLQNLGQGPELLIRYENEEAVDDSQLPKDRFSAERLKGVDSTLKIQPAELGDSAVYLCASSLTTGGPTDTQYFGPGTRLTVL.

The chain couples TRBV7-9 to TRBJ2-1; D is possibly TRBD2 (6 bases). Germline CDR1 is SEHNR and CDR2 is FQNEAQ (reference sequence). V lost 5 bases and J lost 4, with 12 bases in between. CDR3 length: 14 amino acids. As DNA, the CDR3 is TGTGCCAGCAGCCGGGGGTTGAGGTACAATGAGCAGTTCTTC. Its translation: CASSRGLRYNEQFF.

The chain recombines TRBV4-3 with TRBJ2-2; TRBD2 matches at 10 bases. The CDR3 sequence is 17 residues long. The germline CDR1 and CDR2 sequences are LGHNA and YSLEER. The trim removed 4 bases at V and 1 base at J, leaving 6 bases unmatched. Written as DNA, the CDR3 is TGCGCCAGCAGCCGTCAACTAGCGGGAATGAACACCGGGGAGCTGTTTTTT. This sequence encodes CASSRQLAGMNTGELFF.

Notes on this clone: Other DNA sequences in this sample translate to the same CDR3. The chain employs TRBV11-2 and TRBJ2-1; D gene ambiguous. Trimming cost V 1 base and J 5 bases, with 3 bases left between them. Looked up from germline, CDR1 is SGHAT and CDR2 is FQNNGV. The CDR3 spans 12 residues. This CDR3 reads CASSLAHNEQFF. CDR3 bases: TGTGCCAGCAGCTTAGCGCACAATGAGCAGTTCTTC.

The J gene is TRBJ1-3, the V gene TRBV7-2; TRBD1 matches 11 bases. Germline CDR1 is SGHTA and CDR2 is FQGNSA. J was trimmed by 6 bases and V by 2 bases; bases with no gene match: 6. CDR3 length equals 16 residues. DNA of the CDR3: TGTGCCAGCAGCTTATCTGGGACAGGGGGTCCAAACACCATATATTTT. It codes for CASSLSGTGGPNTIYF.

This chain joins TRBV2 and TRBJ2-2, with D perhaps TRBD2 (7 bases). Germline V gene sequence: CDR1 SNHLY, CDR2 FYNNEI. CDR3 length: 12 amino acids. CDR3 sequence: CVGGPPTGELFF. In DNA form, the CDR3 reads TGTGTCGGGGGGCCTCCAACCGGGGAGCTGTTTTTT. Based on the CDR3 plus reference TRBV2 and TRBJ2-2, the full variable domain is EPEVTQTPSHQVTQMGQEVILRCVPISNHLYFYWYRQILGQKVEFLVSFYNNEISEKSEIFDDQFSVERPDGSNFTLKIRSTKLEDSAMYFCVGGPPTGELFFGEGSRLTVL.

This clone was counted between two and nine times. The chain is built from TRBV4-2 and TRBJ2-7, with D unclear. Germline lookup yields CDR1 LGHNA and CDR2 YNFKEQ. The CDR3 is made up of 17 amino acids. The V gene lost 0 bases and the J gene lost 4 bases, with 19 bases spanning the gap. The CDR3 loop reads CASSQEYRVQVPYEQYF. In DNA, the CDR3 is TGTGCCAGCAGCCAAGAATACCGAGTTCAGGTACCGTACGAGCAGTACTTC.

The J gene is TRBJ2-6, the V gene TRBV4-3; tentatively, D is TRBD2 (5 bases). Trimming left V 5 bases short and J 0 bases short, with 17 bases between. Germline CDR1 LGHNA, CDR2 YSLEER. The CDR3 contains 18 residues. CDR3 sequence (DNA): TGCGCCAGCAGCTTCTTCGGAGACTATTACTCTGGGGCCAACGTCCTGACTTTC. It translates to CASSFFGDYYSGANVLTF.

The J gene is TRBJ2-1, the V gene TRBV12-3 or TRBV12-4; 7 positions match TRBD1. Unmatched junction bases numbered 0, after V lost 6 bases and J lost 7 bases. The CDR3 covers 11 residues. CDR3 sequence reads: CASRDRNEQFF. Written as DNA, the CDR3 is TGTGCCAGCAGGGACAGGAATGAGCAGTTCTTC.

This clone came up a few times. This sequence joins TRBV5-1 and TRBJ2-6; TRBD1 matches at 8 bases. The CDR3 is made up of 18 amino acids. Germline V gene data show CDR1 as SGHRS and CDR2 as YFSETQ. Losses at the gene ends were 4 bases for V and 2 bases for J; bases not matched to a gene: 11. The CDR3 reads CASSPRGRNPAGANVLTF. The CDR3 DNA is TGCGCCAGCAGCCCCAGGGGGCGAAACCCTGCTGGGGCCAACGTCCTGACTTTC.

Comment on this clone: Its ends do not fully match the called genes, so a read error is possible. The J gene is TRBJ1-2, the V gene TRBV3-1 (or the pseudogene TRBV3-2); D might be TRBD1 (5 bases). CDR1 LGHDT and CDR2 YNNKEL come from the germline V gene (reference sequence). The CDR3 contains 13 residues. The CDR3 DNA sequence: TGTGCCAGCACCCAGCCGGGGCAGGCCCCCTCGGCCTTC. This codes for CASTQPGQAPSAF.

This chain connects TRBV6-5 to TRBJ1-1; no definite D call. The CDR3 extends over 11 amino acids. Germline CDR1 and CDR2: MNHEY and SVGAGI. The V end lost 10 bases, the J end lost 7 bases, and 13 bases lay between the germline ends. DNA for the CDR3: TGTGCCACCATATCCCTAATTGAAGCTTTCTTT. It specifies CATISLIEAFF.

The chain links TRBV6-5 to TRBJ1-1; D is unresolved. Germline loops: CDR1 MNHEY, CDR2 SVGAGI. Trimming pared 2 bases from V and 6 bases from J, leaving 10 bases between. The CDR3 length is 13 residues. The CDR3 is CASSYPGFPEAFF. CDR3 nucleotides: TGTGCCAGCAGTTACCCGGGGTTTCCTGAAGCTTTCTTT.

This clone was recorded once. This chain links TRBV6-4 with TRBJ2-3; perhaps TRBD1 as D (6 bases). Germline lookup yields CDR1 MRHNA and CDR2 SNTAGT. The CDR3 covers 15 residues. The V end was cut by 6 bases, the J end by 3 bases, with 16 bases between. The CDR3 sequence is CASRIQGIPTDTQYF. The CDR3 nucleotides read TGTGCCAGCAGAATACAGGGAATACCTACAGATACGCAGTATTTT.

This CDR3 is CASSATGYEQYF. The CDR3 DNA sequence: TGTGCCAGCAGCGCCACAGGGTACGAGCAGTACTTC. The chain uses TRBV12-3 or TRBV12-4 and TRBJ2-7; TRBD1 is a possible D gene (6 bases). This CDR3 spans 12 amino acids. Trimming took off 6 bases at V and 4 bases at J, with 10 bases between the two ends.

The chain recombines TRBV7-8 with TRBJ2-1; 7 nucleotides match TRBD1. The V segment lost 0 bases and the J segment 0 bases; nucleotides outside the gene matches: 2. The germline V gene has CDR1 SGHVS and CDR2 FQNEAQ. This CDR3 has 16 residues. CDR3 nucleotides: TGTGCCAGCAGCTTAGCTCCAGGGGGCTCCTACAATGAGCAGTTCTTC. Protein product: CASSLAPGGSYNEQFF.

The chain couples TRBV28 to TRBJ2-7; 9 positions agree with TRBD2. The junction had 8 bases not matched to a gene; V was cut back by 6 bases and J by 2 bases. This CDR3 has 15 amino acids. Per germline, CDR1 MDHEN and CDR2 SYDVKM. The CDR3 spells CASRLTSGTPYEQYF. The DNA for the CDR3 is TGTGCCAGCAGATTGACTAGCGGAACCCCCTACGAGCAGTACTTC.

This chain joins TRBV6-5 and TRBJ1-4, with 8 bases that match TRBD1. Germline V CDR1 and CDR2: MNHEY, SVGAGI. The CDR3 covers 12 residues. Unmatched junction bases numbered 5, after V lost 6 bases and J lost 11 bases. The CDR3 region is CASRDRGGKLFF. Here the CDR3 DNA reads TGTGCCAGCAGAGACAGGGGCGGGAAACTGTTTTTT.

The CDR3 region is CASSLGASGGAMDEQFF. The CDR3 DNA reads TGTGCCAGCAGCTTAGGCGCTAGCGGGGGGGCCATGGATGAGCAGTTCTTC. The J gene is TRBJ2-1, the V gene TRBV7-7, with 12 bases that match TRBD2. V lost 1 base and J lost 8; bases outside the gene matches: 9. Germline V gene data show CDR1 as SSHAT and CDR2 as FNYEAQ (reference sequence). The CDR3 covers 17 residues.

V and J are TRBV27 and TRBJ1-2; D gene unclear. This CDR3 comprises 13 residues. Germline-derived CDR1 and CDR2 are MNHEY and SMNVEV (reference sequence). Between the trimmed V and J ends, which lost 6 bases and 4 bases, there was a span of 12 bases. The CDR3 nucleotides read TGTGCCAGCAGCAGTCAGCCCCGCTATGGCTACACCTTC. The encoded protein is CASSSQPRYGYTF.